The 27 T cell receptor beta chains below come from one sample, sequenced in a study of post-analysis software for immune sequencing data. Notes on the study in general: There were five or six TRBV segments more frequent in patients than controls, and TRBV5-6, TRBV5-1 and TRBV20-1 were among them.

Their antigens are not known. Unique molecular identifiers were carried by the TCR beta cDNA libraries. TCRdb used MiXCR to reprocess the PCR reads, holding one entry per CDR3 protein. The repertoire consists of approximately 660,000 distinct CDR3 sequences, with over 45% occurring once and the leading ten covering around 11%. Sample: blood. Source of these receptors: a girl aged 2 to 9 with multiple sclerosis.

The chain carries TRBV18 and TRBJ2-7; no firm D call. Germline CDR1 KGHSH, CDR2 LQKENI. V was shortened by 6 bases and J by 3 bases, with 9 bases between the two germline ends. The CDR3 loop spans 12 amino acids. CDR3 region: CASSGTFYEQYF. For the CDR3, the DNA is TGTGCCAGCTCTGGTACCTTCTACGAGCAGTACTTC.

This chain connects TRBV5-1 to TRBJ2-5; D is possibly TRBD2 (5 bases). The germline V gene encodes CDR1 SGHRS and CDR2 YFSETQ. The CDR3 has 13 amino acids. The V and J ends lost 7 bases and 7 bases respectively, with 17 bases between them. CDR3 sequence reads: CASQPGSEGTQYF. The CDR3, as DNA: TGCGCCAGCCAACCGGGATCCGAAGGGACCCAGTACTTC.

CDR3 DNA sequence: TGTGCCAGCAGCTTAGCTAGCGGGGGGAGCGCGCAGTATTTT. This codes for CASSLASGGSAQYF. This chain uses TRBV11-2 with TRBJ2-3; 11 bases match TRBD2. The CDR3 sequence is 14 residues long. Germline V gene data show CDR1 as SGHAT and CDR2 as FQNNGV. The junction had 4 bases not matched to a gene; V was cut back by 1 base and J by 10 bases.

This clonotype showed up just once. CDR3 bases: TGCAGTGCTAGTCAGAGCAATCAGCCCCAGCATTTT. Protein: CSASQSNQPQHF. The chain uses TRBV20-1 and TRBJ1-5; D unresolved. Germline CDR1 and CDR2: DFQATT and SNEGSKA (reference sequence). The CDR3 runs to 12 residues. V was clipped by 3 bases and J by 1 base, with 4 bases between them.

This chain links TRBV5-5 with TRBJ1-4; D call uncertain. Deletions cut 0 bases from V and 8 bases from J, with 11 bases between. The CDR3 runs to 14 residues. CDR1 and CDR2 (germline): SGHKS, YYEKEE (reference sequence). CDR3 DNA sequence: TGTGCCAGCAGCTTGGAAGCAGGAGGGGAAAAACTGTTTTTT. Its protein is CASSLEAGGEKLFF.

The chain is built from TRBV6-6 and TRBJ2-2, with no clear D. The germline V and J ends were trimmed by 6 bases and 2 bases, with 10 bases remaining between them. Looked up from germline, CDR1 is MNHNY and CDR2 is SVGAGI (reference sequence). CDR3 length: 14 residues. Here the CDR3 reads CASRARENTGELFF. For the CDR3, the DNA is TGTGCCAGCAGGGCCCGAGAAAACACCGGGGAGCTGTTTTTT.

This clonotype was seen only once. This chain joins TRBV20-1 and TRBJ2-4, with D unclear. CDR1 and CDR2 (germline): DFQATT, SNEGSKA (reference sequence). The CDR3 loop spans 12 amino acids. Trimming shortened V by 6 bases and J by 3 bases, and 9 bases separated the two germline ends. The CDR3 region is CSAGPVKNIQYF. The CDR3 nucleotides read TGCAGTGCGGGTCCAGTCAAAAACATTCAGTACTTC.

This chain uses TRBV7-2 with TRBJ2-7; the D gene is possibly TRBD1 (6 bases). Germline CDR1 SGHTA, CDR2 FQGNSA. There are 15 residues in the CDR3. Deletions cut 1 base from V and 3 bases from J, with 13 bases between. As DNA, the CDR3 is TGTGCCAGCAGCTTAGTCGGGACACCGTTCTACGAGCAGTACTTC. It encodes CASSLVGTPFYEQYF.

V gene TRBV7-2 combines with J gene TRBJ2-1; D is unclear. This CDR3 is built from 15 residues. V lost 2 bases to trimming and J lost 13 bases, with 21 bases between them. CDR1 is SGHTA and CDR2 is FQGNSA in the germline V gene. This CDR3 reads CASSLQSGVSETQFF. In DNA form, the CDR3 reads TGTGCCAGCAGCTTACAATCAGGAGTCTCAGAGACCCAGTTCTTC.

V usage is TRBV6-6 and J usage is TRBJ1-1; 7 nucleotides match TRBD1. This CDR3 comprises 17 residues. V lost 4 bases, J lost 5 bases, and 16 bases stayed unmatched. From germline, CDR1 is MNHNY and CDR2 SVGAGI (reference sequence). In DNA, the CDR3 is TGTGCCAGCAGTTCCACGCCTGGACAGGCTGGCGGAACTGAAGCTTTCTTT. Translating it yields CASSSTPGQAGGTEAFF.

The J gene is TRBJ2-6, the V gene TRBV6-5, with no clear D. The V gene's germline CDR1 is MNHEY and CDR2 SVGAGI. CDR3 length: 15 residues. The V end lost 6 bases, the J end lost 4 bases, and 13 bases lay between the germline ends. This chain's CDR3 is CASRFRATGANVLTF. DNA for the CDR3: TGTGCCAGCAGATTTAGGGCAACCGGGGCCAACGTCCTGACTTTC.

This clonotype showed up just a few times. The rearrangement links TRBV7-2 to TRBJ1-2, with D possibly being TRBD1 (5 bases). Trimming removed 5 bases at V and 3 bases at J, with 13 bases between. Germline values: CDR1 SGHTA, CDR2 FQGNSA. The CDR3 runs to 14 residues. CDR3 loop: CASSLQSTDYGYTF. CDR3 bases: TGTGCCAGCAGCCTACAGTCGACAGACTATGGCTACACCTTC.

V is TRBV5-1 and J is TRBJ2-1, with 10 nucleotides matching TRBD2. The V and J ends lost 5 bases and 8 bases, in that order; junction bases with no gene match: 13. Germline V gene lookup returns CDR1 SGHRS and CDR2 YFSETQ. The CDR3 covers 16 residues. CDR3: CASRLNPSGSLDEQFF. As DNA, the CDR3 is TGCGCCAGCAGACTGAACCCTAGCGGGAGTTTGGATGAGCAGTTCTTC.

CDR3 in DNA: TGCAGCGTTCAACTCCACTCCTACAATGAGCAGTTCTTC. It is translated as CSVQLHSYNEQFF. This chain uses TRBV29-1 with TRBJ2-1; D remains ambiguous. V lost 5 bases and J lost 0, with 8 bases in between. Germline V gene sequence: CDR1 SQVTM, CDR2 ANQGSEA. This CDR3 is built from 13 residues.

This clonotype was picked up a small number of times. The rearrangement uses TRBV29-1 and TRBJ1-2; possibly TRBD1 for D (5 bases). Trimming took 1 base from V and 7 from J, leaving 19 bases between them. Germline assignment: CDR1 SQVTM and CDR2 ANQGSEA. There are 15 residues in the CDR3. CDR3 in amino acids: CSVEGGKGLPGGYTF. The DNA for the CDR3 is TGCAGCGTTGAAGGCGGAAAGGGGCTTCCGGGTGGCTACACCTTC.

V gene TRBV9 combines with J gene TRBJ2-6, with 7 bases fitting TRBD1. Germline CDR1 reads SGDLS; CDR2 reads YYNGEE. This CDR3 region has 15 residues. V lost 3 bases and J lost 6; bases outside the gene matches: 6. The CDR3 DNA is TGTGCCAGCAGCGCCTCGACAGGGACGGCCAACGTCCTGACTTTC. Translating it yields CASSASTGTANVLTF.

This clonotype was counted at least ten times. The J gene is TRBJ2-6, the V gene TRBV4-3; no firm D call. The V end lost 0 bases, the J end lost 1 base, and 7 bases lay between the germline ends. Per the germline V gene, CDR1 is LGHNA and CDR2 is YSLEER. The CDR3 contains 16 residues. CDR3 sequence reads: CASSQDTGSGANVLTF. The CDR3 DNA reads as TGCGCCAGCAGCCAAGATACCGGTTCTGGGGCCAACGTCCTGACTTTC.

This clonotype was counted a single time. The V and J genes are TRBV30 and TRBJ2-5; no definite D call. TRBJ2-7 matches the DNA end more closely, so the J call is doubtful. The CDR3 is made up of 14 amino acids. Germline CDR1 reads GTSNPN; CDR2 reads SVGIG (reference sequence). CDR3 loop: CAWSVRQVAAEQYF. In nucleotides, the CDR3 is TGTGCCTGGAGTGTACGGCAGGTTGCGGCCGAGCAGTACTTC.

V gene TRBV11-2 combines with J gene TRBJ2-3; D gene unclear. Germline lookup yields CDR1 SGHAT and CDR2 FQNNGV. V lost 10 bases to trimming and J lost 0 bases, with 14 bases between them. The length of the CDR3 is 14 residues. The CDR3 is CATTLRQSTDTQYF. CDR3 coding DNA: TGTGCCACTACTCTACGTCAGAGCACAGATACGCAGTATTTT.

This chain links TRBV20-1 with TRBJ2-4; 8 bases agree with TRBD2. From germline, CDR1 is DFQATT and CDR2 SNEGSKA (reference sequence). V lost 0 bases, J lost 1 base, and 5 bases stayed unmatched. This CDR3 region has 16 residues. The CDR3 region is CSARDRVAGAKNIQYF. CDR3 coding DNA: TGCAGTGCTAGAGATCGGGTAGCGGGGGCCAAAAACATTCAGTACTTC.

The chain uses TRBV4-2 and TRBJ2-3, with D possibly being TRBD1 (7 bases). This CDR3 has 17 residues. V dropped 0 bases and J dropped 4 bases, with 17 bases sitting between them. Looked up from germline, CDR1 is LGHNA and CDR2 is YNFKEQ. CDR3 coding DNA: TGTGCCAGCAGCCAAGATCTAGCTGCCAGGGGGGCAGATACGCAGTATTTT. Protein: CASSQDLAARGADTQYF.

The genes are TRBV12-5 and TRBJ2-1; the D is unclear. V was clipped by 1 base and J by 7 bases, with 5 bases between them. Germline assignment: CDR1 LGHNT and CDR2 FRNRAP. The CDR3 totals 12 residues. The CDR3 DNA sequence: TGTGCTAGTGGTTTGGGACGGAATGAGCAGTTCTTC. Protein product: CASGLGRNEQFF.

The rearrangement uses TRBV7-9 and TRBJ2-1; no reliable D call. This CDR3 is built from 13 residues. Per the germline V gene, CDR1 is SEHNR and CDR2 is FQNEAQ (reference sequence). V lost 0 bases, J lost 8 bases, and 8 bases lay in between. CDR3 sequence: CASSLAHGDEQFF. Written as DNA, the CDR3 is TGTGCCAGCAGCTTAGCTCACGGCGATGAGCAGTTCTTC. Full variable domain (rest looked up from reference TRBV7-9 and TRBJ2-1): DTGVSQNPRHKITKRGQNVTFRCDPISEHNRLYWYRQTLGQGPEFLTYFQNEAQLEKSRLLSDRFSAERPKGSFSTLEIQRTEQGDSAMYLCASSLAHGDEQFFGPGTRLTVL.

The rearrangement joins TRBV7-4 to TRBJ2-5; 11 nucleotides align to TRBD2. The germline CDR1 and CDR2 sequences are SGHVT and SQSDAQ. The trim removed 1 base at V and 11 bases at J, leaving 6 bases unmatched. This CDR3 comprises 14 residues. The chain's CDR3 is CASSLGTSGGKQYF. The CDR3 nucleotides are TGTGCCAGCAGCTTAGGAACTAGCGGGGGTAAGCAGTACTTC.

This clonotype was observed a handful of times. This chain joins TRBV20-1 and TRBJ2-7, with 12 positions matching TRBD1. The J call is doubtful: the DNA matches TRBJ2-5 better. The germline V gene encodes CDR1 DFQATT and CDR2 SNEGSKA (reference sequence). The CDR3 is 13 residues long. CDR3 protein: CSAGDRGRGTQYF. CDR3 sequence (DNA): TGCAGTGCTGGGGACAGGGGGCGTGGGACCCAGTACTTC.

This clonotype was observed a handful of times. CDR3 region: CATSRDIGTLETQYF. CDR3 DNA sequence: TGTGCCACCAGCAGAGATATCGGGACGTTAGAGACCCAGTACTTC. V usage is TRBV15 and J usage is TRBJ2-5; TRBD1 or TRBD2 may be the D gene (5 bases each). Germline values: CDR1 LNHNV, CDR2 YYDKDF (reference sequence). The V and J ends lost 0 bases and 4 bases respectively, with 12 bases between them. There are 15 residues in the CDR3.

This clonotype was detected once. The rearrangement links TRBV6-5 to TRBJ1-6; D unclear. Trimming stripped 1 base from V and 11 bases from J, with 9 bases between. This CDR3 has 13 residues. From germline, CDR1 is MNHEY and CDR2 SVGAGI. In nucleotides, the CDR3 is TGTGCCAGCAGTTACTTGGGTCGGCCACCCCTCCACTTT. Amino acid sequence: CASSYLGRPPLHF.